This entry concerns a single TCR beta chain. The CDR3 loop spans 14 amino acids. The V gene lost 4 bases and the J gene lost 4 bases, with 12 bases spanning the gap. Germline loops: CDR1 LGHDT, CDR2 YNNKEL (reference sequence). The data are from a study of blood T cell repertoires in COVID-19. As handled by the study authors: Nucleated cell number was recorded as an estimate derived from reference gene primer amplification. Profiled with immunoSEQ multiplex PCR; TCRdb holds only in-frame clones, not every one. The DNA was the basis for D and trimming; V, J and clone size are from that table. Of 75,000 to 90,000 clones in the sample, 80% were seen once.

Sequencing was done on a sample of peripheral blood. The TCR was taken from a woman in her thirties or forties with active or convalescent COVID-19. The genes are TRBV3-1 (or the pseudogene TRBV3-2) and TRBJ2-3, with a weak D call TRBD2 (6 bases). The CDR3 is CASSPWGLPDTQYF. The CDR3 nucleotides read TGTGCCAGCAGCCCGTGGGGACTGCCAGATACGCAGTATTTT.